The sample holds one count of the clone carrying this T cell receptor (beta chain). Its antigen is not identified. The method was immunoSEQ multiplex PCR; TCRdb's version includes in-frame clones alone and lacks a portion of them. Here the sample spans 150,000 or so clones, 90% being singletons. V lost 0 bases, J lost 1 base, and 9 bases lay in between. CDR1 ENHRY and CDR2 SYGVKD come from the germline V gene. This CDR3 is 15 amino acids long. This record comes from a study of T cell responses to AZD1222 COVID-19 vaccine. Study observations and caveats: At 160-218 and 743-854, vaccine-associated CD4 TCRs were dominant, and they spanned spike. Baseline antibody screening turned up just a handful of seropositive AZD1222 recipients. Only after the peak T cell response were repertoires sampled. Possibly, clonal diversity was underestimated; donors were largely white British and included more females.

The receptor comes from an adult in good health. The material sequenced was peripheral blood, taken on day 0 of AZD1222 vaccination. The chain links TRBV10-3 to TRBJ1-2; D is unresolved. The DNA for the CDR3 is TGTGCCATCAGTGAGTCTGAGGGCGTTAACTATGGCTACACCTTC. This sequence encodes CAISESEGVNYGYTF.